This T cell receptor (beta chain) was sequenced for a study of T cells in Graves' hyperthyroidism and ophthalmopathy. The trim removed 4 bases at V and 7 bases at J, leaving 21 bases unmatched. The CDR3 runs to 18 residues. The source material, RNA transcripts, was used to amplify TCR beta CDR3 regions. HTBI primers were employed in a first-round RT-PCR of the TCR CDR3. TCRdb re-called the multiplex PCR reads through MiXCR, storing one row per CDR3 protein. The table lists roughly 400,000 distinct CDR3 sequences, around a quarter of them singletons. This clonotype was counted at least ten times. The sequence was obtained from a man aged 45-60 years with Graves' hyperthyroidism. What was sequenced was blood. The chain joins TRBV12-3 or TRBV12-4 to TRBJ2-5; 7 positions match TRBD1. In nucleotides, the CDR3 is TGTGCCAGCAGTTCTTACTCCGGAAACCGGGACAGACAGGGGACCCAGTACTTC. Protein product: CASSSYSGNRDRQGTQYF.